The entry that follows covers one TCR beta chain sequence. This entry belongs to a study of blood T cell repertoires in COVID-19. Overall study context: Sites across the United States, Italy and Spain contributed samples from acute and convalescent COVID-19.

Measured with immunoSEQ multiplex PCR; TCRdb has only the in-frame clones, and not every one. There are hundreds of thousands of clones in the sample; approximately 83% occur only once, and approximately 2% lies in the top ten. This CDR3 spans 16 amino acids. Trimming cost V 0 bases and J 4 bases; bases outside gene matches: 6. Germline lookup yields CDR1 SEHNR and CDR2 FQNEAQ (reference sequence). This chain links TRBV7-9 with TRBJ1-5; 7 nucleotides align to TRBD1. Specimen: peripheral blood. The receptor comes from a young woman who had recovered from COVID-19. Here the CDR3 reads CASSLAYGTDNQPQHF. The CDR3 DNA reads as TGTGCCAGCAGCTTAGCTTATGGGACAGATAATCAGCCCCAGCATTTT.